Presented here are 8 T cell receptor beta chains from one specimen sequenced in a study of human T cells and chemical hapten exposure. The time point denotes: pre-sensitization, week 0. The treatment here: therapeutic diphenylcyclopropenone sensitization with weekly scalp DPC. MiXCR, run by TCRdb on the RACE reads, gives a single entry per CDR3 protein. The sample contains fewer than 300,000 distinct CDR3 sequences, roughly 8% of which appear only once. The material was whole blood, obtained in connection with sensitization to the hapten diphenylcyclopropenone (DPC). The receptors here all came from a man aged 18-30 years with alopecia areata. Some clones in this sample may be carry-over from other donors' samples.

This clonotype has just a few counts. In DNA form, the CDR3 reads TGCGCCAGCAGCCAAGAGAAGGGGAGCAATCAGCCCCAGCATTTT. Protein: CASSQEKGSNQPQHF. The genes are TRBV4-3 and TRBJ1-5; D is possibly TRBD1 (5 bases). V was pared by 0 bases and J by 1 base, with 7 bases between. The CDR3 totals 15 residues. CDR1 and CDR2 (germline): LGHNA, YSLEER.

This clonotype was detected a few times. V gene TRBV20-1 combines with J gene TRBJ1-4; D remains unclear. The germline V and J ends were trimmed by 1 base and 0 bases, with 12 bases remaining between them. This CDR3 comprises 16 residues. From germline, CDR1 is DFQATT and CDR2 SNEGSKA (reference sequence). The CDR3 loop is CSARGNPSATNEKLFF. CDR3 in DNA: TGCAGTGCTAGAGGAAACCCTTCAGCAACTAATGAAAAACTGTTTTTT.

This clonotype was seen a handful of times. The chain recombines TRBV6-2 or TRBV6-3 with TRBJ1-5; TRBD1 is a possible D gene (6 bases). The germline gives CDR1 MNHEY, CDR2 SVGEGT. Trimming took off 2 bases at V and 7 bases at J, with 15 bases between the two ends. This CDR3 has 15 amino acids. The CDR3 sequence: CASSYRGVGGQPQHF. Written as DNA, the CDR3 is TGTGCCAGCAGTTACAGGGGGGTTGGAGGACAGCCCCAGCATTTT.

This clonotype was seen only a few times. V usage is TRBV5-1 and J usage is TRBJ2-3, with D maybe TRBD2 (6 bases). This CDR3 is 14 amino acids long. V was cut by 7 bases and J by 6 bases, with 18 bases left in between. CDR1 and CDR2 (germline): SGHRS, YFSETQ. The CDR3: CASWSGDGVDTQYF. The CDR3 nucleotides read TGCGCCAGCTGGTCGGGGGACGGGGTGGATACGCAGTATTTT.

The chain has TRBV12-3 or TRBV12-4 and TRBJ2-7; 14 bases align to TRBD2. After removal of 4 bases from V and 2 bases from J, the junction contained 7 bases not matched to a gene. The CDR3 length is 17 residues. The CDR3 loop reads CASSSGLAGGLTYEQYF. CDR3 nucleotide sequence: TGTGCCAGCAGTTCCGGACTAGCGGGGGGCCTAACCTACGAGCAGTACTTC.

The CDR3 DNA is TGTGCCAGCAGTGAATCTGCGGGAGGCTCCTATAATTCACCCCTCCACTTT. It specifies CASSESAGGSYNSPLHF. J is TRBJ1-6 and V is TRBV25-1; no reliable D call. Trimming removed 1 base from V and 0 bases from J, with 10 bases in between. From germline, CDR1 is MGHDK and CDR2 SYGVNS. The CDR3 is made up of 17 amino acids.

In this sample, this clonotype turned up a few times. The V call is TRBV6-5, the J call TRBJ1-4; 8 bases are a match to TRBD1. The V gene's germline CDR1 is MNHEY and CDR2 SVGAGI. V trimming: 6 bases; J trimming: 6 bases; junction bases outside the gene matches: 6. The CDR3 loop spans 14 amino acids. The CDR3 loop reads CASSYDRGYEKLFF. For the CDR3, the DNA is TGTGCCAGCAGCTATGACAGGGGATATGAAAAACTGTTTTTT.

V gene TRBV9 combines with J gene TRBJ1-1, with D possibly being TRBD1 (5 bases). Deletions cut 1 base from V and 0 bases from J, with 7 bases between. This CDR3 is 14 amino acids long. The V gene's germline CDR1 is SGDLS and CDR2 YYNGEE. The CDR3 loop reads CASSVWGMNTEAFF. CDR3 coding DNA: TGTGCCAGCAGCGTATGGGGGATGAACACTGAAGCTTTCTTT.